These 5 T cell receptor beta chains were sequenced from one sample in a study of beta chain features in type 1 diabetes. For these TCRs, the target antigens are not known. Study-level points and caveats: In all four CD4+ subsets, TCRB CDR3 length was significantly, moderately reduced in type 1 diabetes.

Isolated RNA was reverse transcribed in full, so expressed TCRB transcripts were sequenced. Profiling relied on immunoSEQ multiplex PCR, and the TCRdb table lists in-frame clones only, not all of them. Of roughly 100,000 clones detected, under 30% appear once; the ten largest clones hold roughly 0.5%. Input material: central memory CD4+ T cells from blood. The receptors stem from a woman aged 18 to 35 with type 1 diabetes.

The sample holds a few counts of this clone. The chain's CDR3 is CASSYFTEAFF. The CDR3 DNA follows: TGTGCCAGCAGTTATTTCACTGAAGCTTTCTTT. The chain recombines TRBV6-1 with TRBJ1-1; D not certain. CDR3 length equals 11 residues. CDR1 is MNHNS, CDR2 SASEGT, per germline. With 5 bases removed from V and 4 bases from J, the gap between germline ends came to 5 bases.

This clone was observed a few times. Other DNA variants within this sample encode the same CDR3. The CDR3 loop is CASSLTASNEQFF. In nucleotides, the CDR3 is TGTGCCAGCAGCCTCACCGCCAGCAATGAGCAGTTCTTC. The chain uses TRBV7-9 and TRBJ2-1; no firm D call. Trimming removed 5 bases from V and 6 bases from J, with 11 bases in between. CDR1 SEHNR and CDR2 FQNEAQ come from the germline V gene (reference sequence). The CDR3 sequence is 13 residues long.

This clone was observed a handful of times. The chain couples TRBV9 to TRBJ2-5; 7 nucleotides line up with TRBD2. Germline trimming cut 0 bases from V and 5 bases from J; bases unmatched to any gene: 10. From germline, CDR1 is SGDLS and CDR2 YYNGEE. The CDR3 has 16 amino acids. The CDR3 here is CASSVGALAEEETQYF. In nucleotides, the CDR3 is TGTGCCAGCAGCGTAGGAGCCCTAGCGGAAGAGGAGACCCAGTACTTC.

V is TRBV20-1 and J is TRBJ2-7; possible D gene TRBD2, 6 bases. The germline CDR1 and CDR2 sequences are DFQATT and SNEGSKA (reference sequence). The CDR3 sequence is 11 residues long. The germline V and J ends were trimmed by 5 bases and 8 bases, with 13 bases remaining between them. The CDR3 protein is CSAWDLGKQYV. DNA of the CDR3: TGCAGTGCTTGGGACTTGGGGAAGCAGTACGTC.

This clone was found a few times. The chain is built from TRBV7-9 and TRBJ2-4; 8 nucleotides line up with TRBD1. The CDR3 runs to 17 residues. Looked up from germline, CDR1 is SEHNR and CDR2 is FQNEAQ (reference sequence). The trim removed 6 bases at V and 8 bases at J, leaving 18 bases unmatched. The DNA of the CDR3 is TGTGCCAGCAGTTCCTTTGGGACAGGTCCTCGTGGGGACATTCAGTACTTC. Its protein is CASSSFGTGPRGDIQYF.